These T cell receptor beta chains were read from a single sample in a study of T cell responses to AZD1222 COVID-19 vaccine. Sequenced by immunoSEQ multiplex PCR; TCRdb stores in-frame clones only, minus some. The profile shows roughly 160,000 clones, 90% of them singletons. Sequencing was performed on peripheral blood, taken on day 0 of AZD1222 vaccination. All receptors derive from an adult in good health. CDR3s include the opening cysteine and the closing phenylalanine or tryptophan. The order of the fields is D gene, J gene, clone size, V gene, CDR3 DNA, CDR3 protein. D genes are given only for firm matches. For some rows the clone size is stated as once, few or many, or as a class when expanded; others skip it.

>NA|TRBJ1-6|NA|TRBV20-1
TGCAGTGCTAGTGGGGGAGTACCCCTCCACTTT
CSASGGVPLHF
>NA|TRBJ1-2|once|TRBV27
TGTGCCAGCAGTCCATCGGGGGGCTATGGCTACACCTTC
CASSPSGGYGYTF
>NA|TRBJ1-5|NA|TRBV30
TGTGCCTGGAGCGAGGGCGCGGGTTTTTATAGCAATCAGCCCCAGCATTTT
CAWSEGAGFYSNQPQHF
>NA|TRBJ2-7|NA|TRBV6-6
TGTGCCAGCAGTTACTCAGGGAAGCAGTACTTC
CASSYSGKQYF
>NA|TRBJ2-5|NA|TRBV3-1/TRBV3-2
TGTGCCAGCAGCCCCGATGGCGGTGCAGCGGAGACCCAGTACTTC
CASSPDGGAAETQYF
>NA|TRBJ2-7|NA|TRBV11-2
TGTGCCAGCAGCTCAATACGGCAGCCCTCACCCTACGAGCAGTACTTC
CASSSIRQPSPYEQYF
>NA|TRBJ1-1|NA|TRBV7-2
TGTGCCAGCAGCTTACGACAGACGGCTGAAGCTTTCTTT
CASSLRQTAEAFF
>TRBD1|TRBJ1-2|NA|TRBV18
TGTGCCAGCTCACCACCTGTGGTAACAGGGGGAAACTATGGCTACACCTTC
CASSPPVVTGGNYGYTF
>NA|TRBJ2-7|few|TRBV7-6
TGTGCCAGCAGCTTACAGGGGGGCAACTACGAGCAGTACTTC
CASSLQGGNYEQYF
>TRBD1|TRBJ2-7|NA|TRBV11-3
TGTGCCAGCAGCCCAGACTTCGGGACAGGGTATGACGAGCAGTACTTC
CASSPDFGTGYDEQYF
>TRBD1|TRBJ2-3|once|TRBV11-2
TGTGCCAGCAGCCTCGTCGGGACAGGGCTCACAGATACGCAGTATTTT
CASSLVGTGLTDTQYF
>NA|TRBJ1-5|NA|TRBV7-9
TGTGCCCACCACCGGAGGGAGGCTCAGCCCCAGCATTTT
CAHHRREAQPQHF
>NA|TRBJ2-3|NA|TRBV4-1
TGCGCCAGCAGCCAGGGGCTAGTCACAGATACGCAGTATTTT
CASSQGLVTDTQYF
>TRBD2|TRBJ2-7|NA|TRBV4-3
TGCGCCAGCAGCCAAGCCCCGGGACTAGCGGGGGGAACCTACGAGCAGTACTTC
CASSQAPGLAGGTYEQYF
>NA|TRBJ1-1|NA|TRBV19
TGTGCCAGTAGTATAGTCGGCAGTAGGCTGAACACTGAAGCTTTCTTT
CASSIVGSRLNTEAFF
>NA|TRBJ1-5|NA|TRBV7-2
TGTGCCAGCAGCTTAGCGACAAGCAATCAGCCCCAGCATTTT
CASSLATSNQPQHF
>TRBD1|TRBJ1-5|NA|TRBV6-2/TRBV6-3
TGTGCCAGCAGTTACAGGGGGCTCTTTCAGCCCCAGCATTTT
CASSYRGLFQPQHF
>NA|TRBJ1-1|NA|TRBV14
TGTGCCAGCAGCCTGGTCCTAGGGACTGAAGCTTTCTTT
CASSLVLGTEAFF